A selection of T cell receptor beta chains follows, all from one sample in a study of control samples from healthy donors and cancer patients. The data were produced by immunoSEQ multiplex PCR, yet TCRdb's version contains in-frame clones alone and is incomplete. The table lists 150,000 to 200,000 clones, just over 90% of them singletons, with over 4% in the top ten. The specimen was blood. The receptors were gathered from a woman aged 55-69 years in good health. CDR3s include the opening cysteine and the closing phenylalanine or tryptophan. D genes are given only for firm matches. Expanded clones get a size class; other rows say once, few or many, or leave the size out.

d_call	j_call	clone_size	v_call	cdr3_aa	cdr3_nt
.	TRBJ1-1	.	TRBV6-2/TRBV6-3	CASSGDLGEAFF	TGTGCCAGCAGCGGGGACCTCGGTGAAGCTTTCTTT
.	TRBJ2-7	.	TRBV2	CASSRTVYEQYF	TGTGCCAGCAGTCGGACTGTCTACGAGCAGTACTTC
TRBD2	TRBJ2-1	.	TRBV13	CASSALAGLAYNEQFF	TGTGCCAGCAGCGCATTAGCGGGGTTAGCCTACAATGAGCAGTTCTTC
.	TRBJ2-3	.	TRBV19	CASREQGFTDTQYF	TGTGCCAGCAGGGAGCAGGGGTTCACAGATACGCAGTATTTT
.	TRBJ1-2	.	TRBV6-5	CASSYNLKAYGYTF	TGTGCCAGCAGTTATAATTTAAAAGCTTATGGCTACACCTTC
TRBD1	TRBJ1-1	.	TRBV18	CASSPAGGMNTEAFF	TGTGCCAGCTCACCAGCAGGGGGCATGAACACTGAAGCTTTCTTT
.	TRBJ1-2	few	TRBV18	CASSPPGRWSYGYTF	TGTGCCAGCTCACCACCCGGGCGATGGAGCTATGGCTACACCTTC
.	TRBJ2-1	.	TRBV3-1/TRBV3-2	CASSQQGIF	TGTGCCAGCAGCCAACAGGGGATCTTC
.	TRBJ2-7	.	TRBV4-3	CASSQDSYEQYF	TGCGCCAGCAGCCAAGACTCCTACGAGCAGTACTTC
TRBD1	TRBJ2-7	once	TRBV5-1	CASSSRQGSSYEQYF	TGCGCCAGCAGTTCCCGACAGGGAAGCTCCTACGAGCAGTACTTC
.	TRBJ1-2	.	TRBV18	CASSLQQNYGYTF	TGTGCCAGCTCACTACAACAGAACTATGGCTACACCTTC
TRBD2	TRBJ2-7	.	TRBV19	CASSMALWRTSGGYEQYF	TGTGCCAGTAGTATGGCCTTATGGAGAACTAGCGGGGGTTACGAGCAGTACTTC
TRBD2	TRBJ2-3	once	TRBV4-3	CASSQDKGLGPSGGSDTQYF	TGCGCCAGCAGCCAAGATAAGGGTCTTGGTCCTAGCGGGGGTTCAGATACGCAGTATTTT
.	TRBJ2-1	.	TRBV9	CASSVAGTLIYNEQFF	TGTGCCAGCAGCGTAGCTGGGACATTGATTTACAATGAGCAGTTCTTC
TRBD1	TRBJ1-5	.	TRBV19	CASTSGTAKISYSNQPQHF	TGTGCCAGTACTAGCGGGACAGCAAAAATCTCTTATAGCAATCAGCCCCAGCATTTT
.	TRBJ1-3	.	TRBV7-2	CASSSMTGSGNTIYF	TGTGCCAGCAGCTCGATGACAGGCTCTGGAAACACCATATATTTT
.	TRBJ1-4	.	TRBV30	CAWGSGGNEKLFF	TGTGCCTGGGGGAGCGGGGGGAATGAAAAACTGTTTTTT
TRBD2	TRBJ2-5	.	TRBV11-3	CASSHRTSLFETQYF	TGTGCCAGCAGCCATCGGACTAGCTTATTCGAGACCCAGTACTTC
.	TRBJ2-3	.	TRBV12-3/TRBV12-4	CASTRSPSDTQYF	TGTGCCAGCACCCGGTCCCCCTCAGATACGCAGTATTTT
.	TRBJ1-6	.	TRBV7-2	CASSPPLSPLHF	TGTGCCAGCAGCCCACCGCTGTCCCCCCTCCACTTT
.	TRBJ1-1	.	TRBV9	CASSAQGNTEAFF	TGTGCCAGCAGCGCACAGGGGAACACTGAAGCTTTCTTT
.	TRBJ1-1	.	TRBV5-1	CASSVGPSNTEAFF	TGCGCCAGCAGCGTCGGCCCCTCGAACACTGAAGCTTTCTTT
.	TRBJ2-2	.	TRBV18	CASYRFSGELFF	TGTGCCAGCTACAGGTTCTCCGGGGAGCTGTTTTTT
TRBD2	TRBJ2-5	.	TRBV7-7	CASSGTRQETQYF	TGTGCTAGCAGCGGGACTCGGCAAGAGACCCAGTACTTC
.	TRBJ2-6	.	TRBV4-3	CASSPNGTPNPGPSGANVLTF	TGCGCCAGCAGCCCAAACGGGACTCCGAACCCCGGGCCCTCTGGGGCCAACGTCCTGACTTTC
.	TRBJ2-2	.	TRBV27	CASTQREMAGYTGELFF	TGTGCCAGCACCCAGAGAGAGATGGCGGGATACACCGGGGAGCTGTTTTTT
TRBD1	TRBJ2-5	.	TRBV6-2/TRBV6-3	CASSWTGFQETQYF	TGTGCCAGCAGTTGGACAGGTTTCCAAGAGACCCAGTACTTC
.	TRBJ2-2	.	TRBV24-1	CATSGTGSNTGELFF	TGTGCCACCAGTGGAACAGGGTCGAACACCGGGGAGCTGTTTTTT
.	TRBJ1-1	.	TRBV30	CAWSVLLNTEAFF	TGTGCCTGGAGTGTACTCTTGAACACTGAAGCTTTCTTT
TRBD2	TRBJ2-2	.	TRBV4-3	CASSQNPPGLAQWGTGELFF	TGCGCCAGCAGCCAGAACCCTCCCGGACTAGCCCAATGGGGCACCGGGGAGCTGTTTTTT
.	TRBJ1-5	once	TRBV3-1/TRBV3-2	CASSQDQRVPQPQHF	TGTGCCAGCAGCCAAGATCAGCGAGTACCTCAGCCCCAGCATTTT
.	TRBJ1-6	.	TRBV19	CASSMGRYNSPLHF	TGTGCCAGTAGTATGGGACGGTATAATTCACCCCTCCACTTT
.	TRBJ2-2	.	TRBV7-3	CASSIPRPGELFF	TGTGCCAGCAGCATCCCCCGGCCCGGGGAGCTGTTTTTT
TRBD1	TRBJ1-2	.	TRBV27	CASSPPGTGFGYTF	TGTGCCAGCAGTCCACCCGGGACAGGGTTTGGCTACACCTTC
TRBD1	TRBJ1-2	.	TRBV4-3	CASSQFGQGVDGYTF	TGCGCCAGCAGCCAATTCGGACAGGGGGTAGATGGCTACACCTTC
.	TRBJ1-2	.	TRBV5-1	CASSLGEGYGYTF	TGCGCCAGCAGCTTAGGGGAGGGGTATGGCTACACCTTC
.	TRBJ2-2	once	TRBV12-5	CASGLGRGGELFF	TGTGCTAGTGGTTTGGGCAGGGGTGGGGAGCTGTTTTTT
.	TRBJ2-5	.	TRBV5-1	CASSSDLAQYF	TGCGCCAGCAGCTCTGATTTAGCCCAGTACTTC
.	TRBJ2-3	.	TRBV7-2	CASSPRRGQDTQYF	TGTGCCAGCAGCCCTAGGAGGGGGCAGGATACGCAGTATTTT
TRBD1	TRBJ1-5	.	TRBV6-2/TRBV6-3	CASSTRQGGNQPQHF	TGTGCCAGCAGTACTCGACAGGGAGGCAATCAGCCCCAGCATTTT
.	TRBJ2-7	.	TRBV11-2	CASSPGPYEQYF	TGTGCCAGCAGCCCGGGACCCTACGAGCAGTACTTC
TRBD1	TRBJ1-3	.	TRBV13	CASSPGQGRGNTIYF	TGTGCCAGCAGCCCTGGACAGGGTAGAGGAAACACCATATATTTT
.	TRBJ2-1	.	TRBV5-4	CASRSQGGDEQFF	TGTGCCAGCAGATCCCAGGGTGGGGATGAGCAGTTCTTC
TRBD2	TRBJ2-3	.	TRBV5-1	CASSLTGLAGRLTDTQYF	TGCGCCAGCAGCTTGACAGGGCTAGCGGGGAGGCTTACAGATACGCAGTATTTT